This TCR beta chain originates from a study of T cell repertoires in cytomegalovirus infection. The V gene's germline CDR1 is MNHNS and CDR2 SASEGT. The CDR3 runs 17 residues. Trimming left V 4 bases short and J 0 bases short, with 18 bases between. This clonotype was counted a few times. Its antigen is currently unknown. TCRdb independently ran MiXCR on the reads; one entry per CDR3 protein. The top ten hold about 14% of the sample, which has some 920,000 distinct CDR3 sequences, less than 35% seen once. The clonotype originates from a human donor in good health (CMV status not recorded). Some clones in this sample may be carry-over from other donors' samples. The rearrangement joins TRBV6-1 to TRBJ1-1; TRBD1 is a possible D gene (5 bases). The input for sequencing was cultured CD8+ T cells from PBMCs, taken from culture after CMV antigen stimulation. DNA of the CDR3: TGTGCCAGCAGTGGATGGAAAAGGGGTTACATGAACACTGAAGCTTTCTTT. This translates into CASSGWKRGYMNTEAFF.